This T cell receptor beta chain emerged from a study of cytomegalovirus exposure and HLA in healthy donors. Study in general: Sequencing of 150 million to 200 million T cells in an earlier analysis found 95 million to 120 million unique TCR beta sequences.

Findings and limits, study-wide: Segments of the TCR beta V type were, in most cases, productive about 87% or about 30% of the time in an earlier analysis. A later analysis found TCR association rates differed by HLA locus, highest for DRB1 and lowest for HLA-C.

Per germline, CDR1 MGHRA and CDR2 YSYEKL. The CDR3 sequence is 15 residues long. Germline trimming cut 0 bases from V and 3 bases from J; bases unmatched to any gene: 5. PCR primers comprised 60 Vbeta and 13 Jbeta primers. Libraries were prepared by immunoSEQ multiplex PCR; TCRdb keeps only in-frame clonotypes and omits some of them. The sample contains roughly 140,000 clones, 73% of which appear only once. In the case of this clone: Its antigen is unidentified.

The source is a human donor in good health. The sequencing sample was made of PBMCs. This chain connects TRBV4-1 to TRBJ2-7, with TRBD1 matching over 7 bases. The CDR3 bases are TGCGCCAGCAGCCAAGAGACAGGGCCCCTCTACGAGCAGTACTTC. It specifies CASSQETGPLYEQYF.